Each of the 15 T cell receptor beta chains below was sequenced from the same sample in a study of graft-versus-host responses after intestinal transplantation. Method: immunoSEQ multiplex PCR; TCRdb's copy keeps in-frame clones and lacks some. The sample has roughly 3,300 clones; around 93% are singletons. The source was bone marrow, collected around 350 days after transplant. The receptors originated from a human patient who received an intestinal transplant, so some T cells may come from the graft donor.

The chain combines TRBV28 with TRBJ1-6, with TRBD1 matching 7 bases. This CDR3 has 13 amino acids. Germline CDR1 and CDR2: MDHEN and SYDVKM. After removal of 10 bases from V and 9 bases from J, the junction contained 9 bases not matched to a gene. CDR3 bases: TGTGCCAACAAACAGGGGTATGGTTCACCCCTCCACTTT. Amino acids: CANKQGYGSPLHF. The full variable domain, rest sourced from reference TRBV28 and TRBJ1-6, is DVKVTQSSRYLVKRTGEKVFLECVQDMDHENMFWYRQDPGLGLRLIYFSYDVKMKEKGDIPEGYSVSREKKERFSLILESASTNQTSMYLCANKQGYGSPLHFGNGTRLTVT.

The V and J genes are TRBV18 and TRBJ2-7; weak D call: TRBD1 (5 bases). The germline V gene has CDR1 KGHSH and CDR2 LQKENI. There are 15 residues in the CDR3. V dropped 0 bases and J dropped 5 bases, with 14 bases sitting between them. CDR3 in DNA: TGTGCCAGCTCACCACCGAATAGGGGTTTGCACGAGCAGTACTTC. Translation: CASSPPNRGLHEQYF.

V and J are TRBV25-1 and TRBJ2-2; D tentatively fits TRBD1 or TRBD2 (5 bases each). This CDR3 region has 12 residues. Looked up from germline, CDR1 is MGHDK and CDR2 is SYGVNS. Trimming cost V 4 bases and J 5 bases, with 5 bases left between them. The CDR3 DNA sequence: TGTGCCAGCAGTGGGGGGACCGGGGAGCTGTTTTTT. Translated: CASSGGTGELFF.

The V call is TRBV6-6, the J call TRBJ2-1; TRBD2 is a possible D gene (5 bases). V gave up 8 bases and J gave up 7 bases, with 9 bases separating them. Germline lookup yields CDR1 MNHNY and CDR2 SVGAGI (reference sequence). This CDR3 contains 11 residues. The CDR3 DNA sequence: TGTGCCAGCGGGTCGGGGAATGAGCAGTTCTTC. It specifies CASGSGNEQFF.

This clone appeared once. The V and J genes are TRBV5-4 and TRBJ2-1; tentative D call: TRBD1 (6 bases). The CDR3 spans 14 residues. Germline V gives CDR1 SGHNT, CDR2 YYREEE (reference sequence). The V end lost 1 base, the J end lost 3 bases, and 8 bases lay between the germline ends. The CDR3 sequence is CASSLRGFYNEQFF. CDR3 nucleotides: TGTGCCAGCAGCTTGAGGGGGTTCTACAATGAGCAGTTCTTC.

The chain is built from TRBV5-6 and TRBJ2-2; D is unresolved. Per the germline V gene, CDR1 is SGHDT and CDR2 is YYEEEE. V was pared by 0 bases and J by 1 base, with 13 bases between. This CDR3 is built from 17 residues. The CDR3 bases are TGTGCCAGCAGCTTGGCCATGAATATAGGGAACACCGGGGAGCTGTTTTTT. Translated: CASSLAMNIGNTGELFF.

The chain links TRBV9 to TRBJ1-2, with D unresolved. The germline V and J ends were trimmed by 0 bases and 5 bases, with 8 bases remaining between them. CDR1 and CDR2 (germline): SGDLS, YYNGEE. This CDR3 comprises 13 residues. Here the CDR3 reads CASSVDMQYGYTF. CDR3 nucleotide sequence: TGTGCCAGCAGCGTAGATATGCAGTATGGCTACACCTTC. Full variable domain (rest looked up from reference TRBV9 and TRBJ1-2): DSGVTQTPKHLITATGQRVTLRCSPRSGDLSVYWYQQSLDQGLQFLIQYYNGEERAKGNILERFSAQQFPDLHSELNLSSLELGDSALYFCASSVDMQYGYTFGSGTRLTVV.

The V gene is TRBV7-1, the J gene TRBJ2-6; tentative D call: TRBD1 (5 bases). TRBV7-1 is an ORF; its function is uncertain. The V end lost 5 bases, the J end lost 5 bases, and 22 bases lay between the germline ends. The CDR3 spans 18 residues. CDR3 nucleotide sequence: TGTGCCAGCAGCAGCGCCGCTCGAGGACAAAGTCGGGCCAACGTCCTGACTTTC. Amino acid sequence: CASSSAARGQSRANVLTF.

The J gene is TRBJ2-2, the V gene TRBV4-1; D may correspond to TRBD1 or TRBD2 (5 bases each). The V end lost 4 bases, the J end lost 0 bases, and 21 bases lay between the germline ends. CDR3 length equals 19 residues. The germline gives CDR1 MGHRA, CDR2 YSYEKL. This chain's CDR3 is CASSRRVRHKGPNTGELFF. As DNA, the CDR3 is TGCGCCAGCAGCCGCAGGGTTCGGCATAAGGGACCGAACACCGGGGAGCTGTTTTTT.

The CDR3 DNA sequence: TGTGCCAGCAGCCGGGACATCCACTCCGAGCAGTACTTC. Amino acids: CASSRDIHSEQYF. The chain combines TRBV11-1 with TRBJ2-7, with D possibly TRBD1 on 6 matching bases. V dropped 5 bases and J dropped 6 bases, with 14 bases sitting between them. The germline gives CDR1 SGHAT, CDR2 FQDESV (reference sequence). This CDR3 has 13 residues.

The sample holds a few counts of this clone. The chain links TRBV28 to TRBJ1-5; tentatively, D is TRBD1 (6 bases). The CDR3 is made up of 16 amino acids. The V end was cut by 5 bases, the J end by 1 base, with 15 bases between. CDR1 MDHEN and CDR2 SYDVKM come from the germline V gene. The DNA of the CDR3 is TGTGCCAGCAGTCTCGAGATTGGACAGAGCAATCAGCCCCAGCATTTT. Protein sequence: CASSLEIGQSNQPQHF.

The CDR3 DNA sequence: TGTGCCAGCAGTTCTGGACGGACGGTCCAAGAGACCCAGTACTTC. This sequence encodes CASSSGRTVQETQYF. The rearrangement joins TRBV28 to TRBJ2-5; the D is unclear. V was pared by 4 bases and J by 1 base, with 13 bases between. Germline lookup yields CDR1 MDHEN and CDR2 SYDVKM. This CDR3 has 15 residues.

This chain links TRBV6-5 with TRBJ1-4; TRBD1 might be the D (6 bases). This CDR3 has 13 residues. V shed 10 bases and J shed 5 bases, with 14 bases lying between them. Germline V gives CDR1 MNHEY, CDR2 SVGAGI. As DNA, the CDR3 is TGTGCCACGACAGGAGGACCAAATGAAAAACTGTTTTTT. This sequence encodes CATTGGPNEKLFF.

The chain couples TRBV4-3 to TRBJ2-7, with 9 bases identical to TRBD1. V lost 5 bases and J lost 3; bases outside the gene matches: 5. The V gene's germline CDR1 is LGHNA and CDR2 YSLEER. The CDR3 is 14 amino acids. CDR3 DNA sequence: TGCGCCAGCAGCAGACGGACAGGGGACTACGAGCAGTACTTC. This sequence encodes CASSRRTGDYEQYF.

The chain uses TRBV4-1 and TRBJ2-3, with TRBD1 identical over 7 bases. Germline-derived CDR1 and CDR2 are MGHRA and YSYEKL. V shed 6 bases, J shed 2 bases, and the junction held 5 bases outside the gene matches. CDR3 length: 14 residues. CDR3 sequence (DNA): TGCGCCAGCAGTCAGGGGACAGCCACAGATACGCAGTATTTT. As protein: CASSQGTATDTQYF.